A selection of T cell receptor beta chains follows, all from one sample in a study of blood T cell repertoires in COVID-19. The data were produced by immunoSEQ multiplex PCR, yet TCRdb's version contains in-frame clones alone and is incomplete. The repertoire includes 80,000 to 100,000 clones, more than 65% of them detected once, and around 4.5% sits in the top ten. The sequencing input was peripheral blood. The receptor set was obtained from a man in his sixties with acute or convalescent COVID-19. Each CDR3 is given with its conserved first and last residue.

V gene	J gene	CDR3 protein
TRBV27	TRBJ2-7	CASSLSGTGSSEQYF
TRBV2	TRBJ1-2	CASKLLGQGAGNTF
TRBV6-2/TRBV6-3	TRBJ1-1	CASSYTTGGVVNTEAFF
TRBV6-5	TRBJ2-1	CASSYSTPSANNEQFF
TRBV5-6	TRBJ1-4	CASSSTGPGAGKKLFF
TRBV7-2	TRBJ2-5	CASSPDRAQETQYF
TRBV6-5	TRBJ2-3	CASRWDRGQDTQYF
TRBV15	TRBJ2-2	CATSRQWRGRDTGELFF
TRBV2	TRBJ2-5	CASSERTGRETQYF
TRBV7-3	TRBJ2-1	CASRGLANEQFF
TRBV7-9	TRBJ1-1	CASSSGSTEAFF
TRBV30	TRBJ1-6	CAWKREGGQYNSPLHF
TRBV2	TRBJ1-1	CASSEAEGVDEAFF
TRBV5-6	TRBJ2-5	CASSTGTSGRISQETQYF
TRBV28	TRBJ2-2	CASSSWGRDTGELFF
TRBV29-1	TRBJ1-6	CSVESGPNSPLHF
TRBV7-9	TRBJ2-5	CASSLARTQETQYF
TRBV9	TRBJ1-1	CASSAAGSLRRAFF
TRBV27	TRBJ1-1	CASSLRQVGPLEAFF
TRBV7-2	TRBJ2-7	CASSLNQGAGLTYEQYF